The rows below give T cell receptor beta chains drawn from one sample of a study of post-analysis software for immune sequencing data. TCRdb re-analysed the PCR reads in MiXCR, keeping a single row per CDR3 protein. The sample records around 770,000 distinct CDR3 sequences, about 45% being singletons. Source material: blood. These receptors all come from a girl between 5 and 17 years old with multiple sclerosis. CDR3s include the opening cysteine and the closing phenylalanine or tryptophan. D genes are given only for firm matches. Clone sizes are given selectively: once, few, many, or a class where the clone is expanded.

V gene	J gene	D gene	clone size	CDR3 protein	CDR3 DNA
TRBV29-1	TRBJ2-1	TRBD2	.	CSAEMVDSGSYEQFF	TGCAGCGCAGAAATGGTCGATAGCGGGAGTTATGAGCAGTTCTTC
TRBV7-9	TRBJ1-2	.	.	CASSLTEGAGYGYTF	TGTGCCAGCAGCCTCACGGAGGGCGCGGGATATGGCTACACCTTC
TRBV5-1	TRBJ1-1	.	.	CASSSRDTNTEAFF	TGCGCCAGCAGCTCCCGGGATACAAACACTGAAGCTTTCTTT
TRBV20-1	TRBJ2-3	.	.	CSAEGGTDTQYF	TGCAGTGCGGAGGGGGGCACAGATACGCAGTATTTT
TRBV30	TRBJ1-2	.	.	CAWSVDDGYTF	TGTGCCTGGAGTGTCGACGATGGCTACACCTTC
TRBV7-3	TRBJ1-2	TRBD1	.	CASSLIGTGGGYTF	TGTGCCAGCAGCTTGATCGGGACAGGTGGTGGCTACACCTTC
TRBV10-3	TRBJ1-5	.	.	CAIRADSGNQPQHF	TGTGCCATCAGGGCGGACAGTGGCAATCAGCCCCAGCATTTT
TRBV6-1	TRBJ2-3	TRBD2	.	CASSEVLRTSGSNTQYF	TGTGCCAGCAGTGAAGTGCTACGGACTAGCGGGAGTAATACGCAGTATTTT
TRBV29-1	TRBJ2-7	.	.	CSVGSPNGEQYF	TGCAGCGTCGGGTCCCCCAATGGCGAGCAGTACTTC
TRBV29-1	TRBJ2-1	TRBD2	.	CSVVPIPPGGKFF	TGCAGCGTTGTCCCGATTCCTCCGGGAGGTAAGTTCTTC
TRBV10-3	TRBJ2-3	TRBD1	.	CAISGTGLTDTQYF	TGTGCCATCTCAGGGACAGGGTTGACAGATACGCAGTATTTT
TRBV7-2	TRBJ2-7	TRBD2	few	CASSLSIAGIYEQYF	TGTGCCAGCAGCTTATCTATAGCGGGAATCTACGAGCAGTACTTC
TRBV29-1	TRBJ2-5	.	few	CSVQGFAPETQYF	TGCAGCGTTCAAGGATTTGCCCCAGAGACCCAGTACTTC
TRBV7-6	TRBJ2-5	.	few	CASSLNRLETQYF	TGTGCCAGCAGCTTAAACCGGTTAGAGACCCAGTACTTC
TRBV20-1	TRBJ2-1	.	.	CSAEGRYNEQFF	TGCAGTGCCGAAGGACGATACAATGAGCAGTTCTTC
TRBV20-1	TRBJ2-3	.	few	CSAQTPGGDTQYF	TGCAGTGCGCAGACACCCGGAGGGGATACGCAGTATTTT
TRBV21-1	TRBJ2-5	.	.	CASSQIQAGKGETQYF	TGTGCCAGCAGCCAAATCCAGGCGGGAAAGGGGGAGACCCAGTACTTC
TRBV6-5	TRBJ1-1	.	many	CASSPGFGTEAFF	TGTGCCAGCAGTCCAGGGTTCGGCACTGAAGCTTTCTTT
TRBV9	TRBJ2-7	.	.	CASSLRALSYEQYF	TGTGCCAGCAGCCTACGGGCCCTCTCCTACGAGCAGTACTTC
TRBV18	TRBJ2-5	.	.	CASSPRGTIQETQYF	TGTGCCAGCTCACCAAGGGGGACTATCCAAGAGACCCAGTACTTC
TRBV19	TRBJ1-5	.	.	CASSSGGNSNQPQHF	TGTGCCAGTAGCTCGGGGGGGAATAGCAATCAGCCCCAGCATTTT
TRBV5-1	TRBJ2-1	TRBD2	.	CASSLAQTSGGLDEQFF	TGCGCCAGCAGCTTGGCCCAGACTAGCGGGGGGTTGGATGAGCAGTTCTTC
TRBV7-2	TRBJ2-3	TRBD2	.	CASSPELAGSTDTQYF	TGTGCCAGCAGCCCCGAACTAGCGGGTAGCACAGATACGCAGTATTTT
TRBV5-6	TRBJ1-2	.	.	CASSPTEHYGYTF	TGTGCCAGCAGCCCCACAGAACACTATGGCTACACCTTC
TRBV6-5	TRBJ2-7	.	many	CASSDSTYEQYF	TGTGCCAGCAGTGACAGTACCTACGAGCAGTACTTC
TRBV15	TRBJ2-3	TRBD2	.	CATSSGRGRAADTQYF	TGTGCCACCAGCAGTGGTCGCGGGAGGGCCGCAGATACGCAGTATTTT